These T cell receptor beta chains were read from a single sample in a study of tumor-infiltrating lymphocytes in oesophageal squamous cell carcinoma. TCRdb re-called the PCR reads through MiXCR, storing one row per CDR3 protein. The sample holds around 6,300 distinct CDR3 sequences, roughly 15% seen once. The sample taken for sequencing was normal esophageal tissue next to the tumor. These receptors were obtained from a male donor with esophageal squamous cell carcinoma. CDR3s include the opening cysteine and the closing phenylalanine or tryptophan. A D gene is named only where the DNA matches it firmly. Clone size is stated in some rows and not others, as once, few, many or a class when expanded.

J gene,D gene,V gene,clone size,CDR3 protein,CDR3 DNA
TRBJ1-1,.,TRBV4-1,.,CASSPAPPGGPEAFF,TGCGCCAGCAGCCCGGCCCCCCCGGGGGGCCCTGAAGCTTTCTTT
TRBJ1-2,.,TRBV12-3/TRBV12-4,many,CASSISNRDGYTF,TGTGCCAGCAGTATCTCGAACAGGGACGGCTACACCTTC
TRBJ2-5,.,TRBV11-2,medium-sized,CASSSLEVWQYQETQYF,TGTGCCAGCAGCTCCCTAGAGGTGTGGCAGTACCAAGAGACCCAGTACTTC
TRBJ2-1,TRBD2,TRBV10-2,many,CASRSGGTYNEQFF,TGCGCCAGCAGATCCGGGGGGACCTACAATGAGCAGTTCTTC
TRBJ2-7,.,TRBV6-9,many,CASQGTSFSYEQYF,TGTGCCAGCCAGGGGACAAGCTTCTCCTACGAGCAGTACTTC
TRBJ1-1,.,TRBV12-3/TRBV12-4,many,CASSPLVGGRILNTEAFF,TGTGCCAGCAGTCCCCTCGTAGGGGGGAGGATCTTGAACACTGAAGCTTTCTTT
TRBJ2-5,.,TRBV7-8,large,CASSLEDLQETQYF,TGTGCCAGCAGCTTAGAGGACTTACAAGAGACCCAGTACTTC
TRBJ2-3,TRBD1,TRBV2,many,CASSGTGSDTDTQYF,TGTGCCAGCAGTGGGACAGGGAGCGACACAGATACGCAGTATTTT
TRBJ1-1,.,TRBV11-3,many,CASSLSGGNAEAFF,TGTGCCAGCAGCTTATCTGGGGGGAATGCTGAAGCTTTCTTT
TRBJ1-2,.,TRBV6-1,many,CASSDEQGLGYTF,TGTGCCAGCAGTGACGAGCAGGGGCTAGGCTACACCTTC
TRBJ1-2,.,TRBV12-3/TRBV12-4,many,CASSFSPESYGYTF,TGTGCCAGCAGTTTCTCCCCGGAGTCCTATGGCTACACCTTC
TRBJ1-5,.,TRBV6-1,many,CASSEAGWNQPQHF,TGTGCCAGCAGTGAAGCAGGGTGGAATCAGCCCCAGCATTTT
TRBJ2-1,TRBD1,TRBV2,many,CASSEVRGSENEQFF,TGTGCCAGCAGTGAGGTCAGGGGGAGTGAAAATGAGCAGTTCTTC
TRBJ1-1,.,TRBV6-1,many,CASTSDIHMNTEAFF,TGTGCCAGCACCTCAGACATCCACATGAACACTGAAGCTTTCTTT
TRBJ2-2,.,TRBV7-6,.,CASSLNPGPQGCANTGELFF,TGTGCCAGCAGCCTAAATCCGGGTCCCCAGGGCTGTGCGAACACCGGGGAGCTGTTTTTT
TRBJ2-7,TRBD2,TRBV7-2,large,CASRSNNLLAGVSEQYF,TGTGCCAGCAGATCCAATAACCTACTAGCGGGAGTTTCGGAGCAGTACTTC
TRBJ2-7,.,TRBV12-3/TRBV12-4,few,CASSFGSRSLNEQYF,TGTGCCAGCAGTTTTGGTAGTAGAAGTCTCAATGAGCAGTACTTC
TRBJ2-4,.,TRBV6-1,medium-sized,CASIFIWGAKNIQYF,TGTGCCAGCATCTTCATTTGGGGAGCCAAAAACATTCAGTACTTC
TRBJ2-2,TRBD2,TRBV6-1,many,CASSHTSGGAAGELFF,TGTGCCAGCAGCCATACTAGCGGGGGGGCTGCCGGGGAGCTGTTTTTT
TRBJ2-7,TRBD1,TRBV27,many,CASSLTGAIGEQYF,TGTGCCAGCAGTTTGACAGGGGCAATTGGCGAGCAGTACTTC
TRBJ1-2,.,TRBV12-3/TRBV12-4,medium-sized,CASSLAGVNYGYTF,TGTGCCAGCAGTTTAGCTGGAGTTAACTATGGCTACACCTTC
TRBJ2-7,TRBD2,TRBV5-5,few,CASSLASGAFYEQYF,TGTGCCAGCAGCTTGGCTAGCGGGGCCTTCTACGAGCAGTACTTC
TRBJ2-7,TRBD1,TRBV3-1,few,CASSQAGRGLDFGTYEQYF,TGTGCCAGCAGCCAAGCGGGCAGGGGGCTTGATTTTGGGACCTACGAGCAGTACTTC
TRBJ1-1,.,TRBV19,many,CASSLGQLNTEAFF,TGTGCCAGTAGTTTAGGCCAGTTGAACACTGAAGCTTTCTTT
TRBJ2-5,TRBD1,TRBV5-6,many,CASSLDGTGGWGETQYF,TGTGCCAGCAGCTTAGATGGGACAGGGGGATGGGGAGAGACCCAGTACTTC
TRBJ2-2,TRBD2,TRBV7-9,medium-sized,CASSSGATGELFF,TGTGCCAGCAGCAGCGGGGCCACCGGGGAGCTGTTTTTT
TRBJ1-2,.,TRBV11-2,many,CASSLGTYTGEGYTF,TGTGCCAGCAGCTTAGGCACCTACACCGGCGAGGGCTACACCTTC
TRBJ2-5,.,TRBV7-2,large,CASSFAETQYF,TGTGCCAGCAGCTTCGCAGAGACCCAGTACTTC
TRBJ2-5,TRBD2,TRBV5-6,many,CASSLWGGQETQYF,TGTGCCAGCAGCTTGTGGGGGGGCCAAGAGACCCAGTACTTC
TRBJ1-4,.,TRBV2,.,CASTRGRDEKLFF,TGTGCCAGCACCCGTGGTAGGGATGAAAAACTGTTTTTT
TRBJ1-1,.,TRBV11-2,few,CASSLEEGRAFF,TGTGCCAGCAGCTTAGAGGAGGGTAGAGCTTTCTTT
TRBJ1-1,.,TRBV25-1,many,CASSANTEAFF,TGTGCCAGCAGCGCGAACACTGAAGCTTTCTTT
TRBJ2-7,TRBD2,TRBV7-2,medium-sized,CASSRAGFDYEQYF,TGTGCCAGCAGTAGAGCGGGGTTCGACTACGAGCAGTACTTC
TRBJ2-3,.,TRBV7-3,few,CASSLNGQPTDTQYF,TGTGCCAGCAGCTTAAACGGACAACCCACAGATACGCAGTATTTT
TRBJ2-7,TRBD1,TRBV28,many,CASRAMPGGQGTYNEQYF,TGTGCCAGCAGAGCCATGCCGGGGGGACAGGGAACCTACAATGAGCAGTACTTC
TRBJ1-1,.,TRBV19,.,CASSIEATGTEAFF,TGTGCCAGTAGTATCGAGGCTACGGGCACTGAAGCTTTCTTT
TRBJ2-7,TRBD1,TRBV6-1,many,CASSRDRGGEQYF,TGTGCCAGCAGTCGGGACAGGGGTGGCGAGCAGTACTTC
TRBJ2-2,.,TRBV12-3/TRBV12-4,few,CASSPRSGTMNTGELFF,TGTGCCAGCAGTCCAAGATCCGGGACAATGAACACCGGGGAGCTGTTTTTT
TRBJ1-4,TRBD1,TRBV2,many,CASTGGNKLFF,TGTGCCAGCACAGGGGGGAATAAACTGTTTTTT
TRBJ2-7,TRBD1,TRBV28,medium-sized,CASSFLKHRGLGSSYEQYF,TGTGCCAGCAGTTTCCTCAAACACAGGGGGCTGGGGAGCTCCTACGAGCAGTACTTC
TRBJ2-7,TRBD2,TRBV11-3,medium-sized,CASSWKRDYEQYF,TGTGCCAGCAGCTGGAAGCGGGACTACGAGCAGTACTTC
TRBJ2-7,TRBD2,TRBV6-2/TRBV6-3,many,CASTPTPLAGEYF,TGTGCCAGCACCCCCACCCCTCTAGCGGGGGAGTACTTC